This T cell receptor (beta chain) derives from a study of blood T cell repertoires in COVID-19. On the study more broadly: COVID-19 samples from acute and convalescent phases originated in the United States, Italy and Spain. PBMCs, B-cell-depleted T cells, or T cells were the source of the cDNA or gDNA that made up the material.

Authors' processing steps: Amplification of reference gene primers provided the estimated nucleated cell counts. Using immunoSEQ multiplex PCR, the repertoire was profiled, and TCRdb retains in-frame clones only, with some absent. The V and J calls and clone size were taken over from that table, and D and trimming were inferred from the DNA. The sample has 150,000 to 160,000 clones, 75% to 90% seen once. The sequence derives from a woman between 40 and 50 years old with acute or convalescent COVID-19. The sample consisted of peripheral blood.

The CDR3 region has the DNA TGTGCCAGCAGTTTGGTAGGGGCAGGTTCCTACAATGAGCAGTTCTTC. It yields the protein CASSLVGAGSYNEQFF. This sequence joins TRBV28 and TRBJ2-1; D is possibly TRBD1 (5 bases). The V end lost 3 bases, the J end lost 1 base, and 13 bases lay between the germline ends. CDR1 is MDHEN, CDR2 SYDVKM, per germline. The CDR3 covers 16 residues.